The 30 T cell receptor beta chains in this list originate from one sample, sequenced in a study of T cells in Graves' hyperthyroidism and ophthalmopathy. Amplification of TCR beta CDR3 regions used RNA as the template. HTBI primers drove first-round RT-PCR of the TCR CDR3. TCRdb re-derived calls from the multiplex PCR reads in MiXCR, one entry per CDR3 protein. Of about 360,000 distinct CDR3 sequences in the sample, 25% were seen once. Specimen: blood. Receptor source: a man aged 50-59 years with Graves' hyperthyroidism.

This clonotype was observed a handful of times. The rearrangement joins TRBV7-3 to TRBJ2-7, with 9 bases identical to TRBD2. CDR3 length equals 13 residues. The J segment lost 7 bases and the V segment lost 8 bases, leaving 9 bases of the junction unmatched. Germline V CDR1 and CDR2: SGHTA, FQGTGA. In DNA, the CDR3 is TGTGCCAGCGCGGGAGGGCCGATAGGTGAGCAGTACTTC. This translates into CASAGGPIGEQYF.

The chain uses TRBV20-1 and TRBJ2-1; 7 bases are shared with TRBD1. The V segment lost 4 bases and the J segment 10 bases; nucleotides outside the gene matches: 1. The CDR3 has 10 residues. Germline values: CDR1 DFQATT, CDR2 SNEGSKA (reference sequence). The CDR3 bases are TGCAGTGCTATGGACAGGGAGCAGTTCTTC. Translating it yields CSAMDREQFF.

The rearrangement links TRBV12-5 to TRBJ2-3; weak D call: TRBD2 (5 bases). Trimming left V 4 bases short and J 2 bases short, with 16 bases between. This CDR3 has 16 residues. Per germline, CDR1 LGHNT and CDR2 FRNRAP. The CDR3 loop reads CASGSEKRSYTDTQYF. In DNA form, the CDR3 reads TGTGCTAGTGGTTCCGAGAAGCGGAGTTACACAGATACGCAGTATTTT.

This clonotype occurred a few times. The chain couples TRBV20-1 to TRBJ2-7; 10 nucleotides align to TRBD1. CDR1 and CDR2 (germline): DFQATT, SNEGSKA (reference sequence). V was pared by 4 bases and J by 1 base, with 7 bases of the junction left unmatched. The CDR3 sequence is 15 residues long. The DNA of the CDR3 is TGCAGTGCTAAACCCGGGACAGGGGCTTCCTACGAGCAGTACTTC. Protein product: CSAKPGTGASYEQYF.

The chain employs TRBV6-6 and TRBJ2-1, with D tentatively TRBD2 (5 bases). The CDR3 totals 17 residues. Trimming cost V 0 bases and J 0 bases, with 12 bases left between them. Germline V gives CDR1 MNHNY, CDR2 SVGAGI (reference sequence). CDR3 sequence reads: CASSYSRVASSYNEQFF. The CDR3 DNA reads TGTGCCAGCAGTTACTCGCGGGTCGCTTCCTCCTACAATGAGCAGTTCTTC.

This clonotype was counted ten times or more. The CDR3 reads CASSISNEQFF. CDR3 DNA: TGTGCCAGCAGCATCTCAAATGAGCAGTTCTTC. This sequence joins TRBV7-3 and TRBJ2-1; D is unclear. CDR1 is SGHTA and CDR2 is FQGTGA in the germline V gene. The V end was cut by 5 bases, the J end by 7 bases, with 6 bases between. The CDR3 spans 11 residues.

This clonotype was recorded a few times. This chain connects TRBV12-5 to TRBJ2-7, with 10 bases fitting TRBD1. Germline lookup yields CDR1 LGHNT and CDR2 FRNRAP. The CDR3 runs to 14 residues. V trimming: 2 bases; J trimming: 3 bases; junction bases outside the gene matches: 1. CDR3 in amino acids: CASGLRDRGYEQYF. CDR3 in DNA: TGTGCTAGTGGTTTGCGGGACAGGGGCTACGAGCAGTACTTC.

This clonotype has more than one count but fewer than ten. The J gene is TRBJ2-3, the V gene TRBV29-1; TRBD2 matches 8 bases. The ends lost 6 bases at V and 0 bases at J; junction bases unmatched: 8. The CDR3 extends over 15 amino acids. Germline V gene data show CDR1 as SQVTM and CDR2 as ANQGSEA. The DNA of the CDR3 is TGCAGCGTCGCGCTACTAGCGGCTAGCACAGATACGCAGTATTTT. Amino acid sequence: CSVALLAASTDTQYF.

This clonotype has ten or more counts. The V and J genes are TRBV5-1 and TRBJ1-1; 7 bases match TRBD1. This CDR3 has 14 amino acids. Trimming took 1 base from V and 4 from J; bases not matched to a gene: 4. From germline, CDR1 is SGHRS and CDR2 YFSETQ. The CDR3 spells CASSLRGQSTEAFF. The CDR3 DNA follows: TGCGCCAGCAGCTTGAGGGGACAGAGCACTGAAGCTTTCTTT. Filled out from reference TRBV5-1 and TRBJ1-1, the complete variable domain reads KAGVTQTPRYLIKTRGQQVTLSCSPISGHRSVSWYQQTPGQGLQFLFEYFSETQRNKGNFPGRFSGRQFSNSRSEMNVSTLELGDSALYLCASSLRGQSTEAFFGQGTRLTVV.

V is TRBV12-3 or TRBV12-4 and J is TRBJ1-2; TRBD1 agrees at 9 bases. V shed 6 bases and J 4 bases; nucleotides not matched to a gene: 6. This CDR3 is built from 14 residues. The CDR3 sequence: CASRSRTGVYGYTF. The CDR3 nucleotides are TGTGCCAGCAGGTCCAGGACAGGGGTCTATGGCTACACCTTC.

The rearrangement links TRBV20-1 to TRBJ1-5, with a tentative D call TRBD1 (6 bases). The V gene's germline CDR1 is DFQATT and CDR2 SNEGSKA (reference sequence). This CDR3 is 14 amino acids long. V shed 5 bases and J shed 4 bases, with 15 bases lying between them. CDR3 region: CSAFGGGRNQPQHF. CDR3 coding DNA: TGCAGTGCTTTTGGGGGGGGGCGAAATCAGCCCCAGCATTTT.

This clonotype is a singleton in its sample. Given a much more abundant clone one base away, this may be a read error. This chain connects TRBV11-3 to TRBJ2-7, with TRBD2 matching 8 bases. This CDR3 spans 14 amino acids. In germline, CDR1 is SGHNT, CDR2 YENEEA. The ends lost 5 bases at V and 7 bases at J; junction bases unmatched: 10. CDR3 residues: CASSRSAGDDEQYF. The CDR3 DNA follows: TGTGCCAGCAGCCGCTCAGCGGGAGACGATGAGCAGTACTTC.

This chain connects TRBV9 to TRBJ2-6; D uncertain. The CDR3 is 12 residues long. Germline V CDR1 and CDR2: SGDLS, YYNGEE. The ends were cut back, 4 bases at V and 4 bases at J, with 3 bases in the middle. The DNA of the CDR3 is TGTGCCAGCAGCAAGGGGGCCAACGTCCTGACTTTC. Amino acids: CASSKGANVLTF. Full variable domain (remainder filled in from reference TRBV9 and TRBJ2-6): DSGVTQTPKHLITATGQRVTLRCSPRSGDLSVYWYQQSLDQGLQFLIQYYNGEERAKGNILERFSAQQFPDLHSELNLSSLELGDSALYFCASSKGANVLTFGAGSRLTVL.

The V call is TRBV12-3 or TRBV12-4, the J call TRBJ2-7, with 11 bases that match TRBD1. The CDR3 runs to 14 residues. V was pared by 6 bases and J by 6 bases, with 7 bases of the junction left unmatched. The CDR3 DNA sequence: TGTGCCAGCAGATCCGGGACAGGGGGTTCCGAGCAGTACTTC. As protein: CASRSGTGGSEQYF.

This clonotype was observed once. The chain employs TRBV12-3 or TRBV12-4 and TRBJ1-4, with TRBD1 matching over 9 bases. Unmatched junction bases numbered 4, after V lost 2 bases and J lost 0 bases. The CDR3 sequence is 17 residues long. The CDR3 coding sequence is TGTGCCAGCAGTTTATGGGGACAGGGTGCAACTAATGAAAAACTGTTTTTT. Protein: CASSLWGQGATNEKLFF.

This clonotype was seen once. The chain joins TRBV3-1 to TRBJ1-6, with D perhaps matching TRBD1 (5 bases). V dropped 1 base and J dropped 4 bases, with 8 bases sitting between them. This CDR3 comprises 15 residues. Germline CDR1 is LGHDT and CDR2 is YNNKEL (reference sequence). The CDR3 protein is CASSQGGVYNSPLHF. The CDR3 nucleotides are TGTGCCAGCAGCCAAGGAGGGGTTTATAATTCACCCCTCCACTTT.

This clonotype was seen at least ten times. The rearrangement links TRBV5-1 to TRBJ2-3, with D possibly matching TRBD2 (6 bases). Germline CDR1 SGHRS, CDR2 YFSETQ. Trimming pared 1 base from V and 6 bases from J, leaving 12 bases between. CDR3 length equals 14 residues. The CDR3 sequence: CASSLQRAGDTQYF. DNA for the CDR3: TGCGCCAGCAGCTTGCAGCGGGCAGGGGATACGCAGTATTTT.

This rearrangement joins TRBV4-1 to TRBJ2-7; 7 positions agree with TRBD2. V lost 2 bases, J lost 5 bases, and 15 bases stayed unmatched. This CDR3 comprises 17 residues. CDR1 MGHRA and CDR2 YSYEKL come from the germline V gene. The CDR3, as DNA: TGCGCCAGCAGCCAAAGGCAATCGGCGGGAGAAGGAAACGAGCAGTACTTC. It yields the protein CASSQRQSAGEGNEQYF.

This clonotype was seen only a few times. At one end, the junction sequence differs from germline, possibly due to a read error. The V and J genes are TRBV11-3 and TRBJ2-1; 8 bases map to TRBD2. The CDR3 consists of 15 residues. CDR1 and CDR2 (germline): SGHNT, YENEEA. Here the CDR3 reads CASSLVGGGYSEQFF. DNA of the CDR3: TGTGCCAGCAGCTTAGTCGGGGGGGGATACAGTGAGCAGTTCTTC.

This chain joins TRBV20-1 and TRBJ2-7; 9 positions match TRBD1. The CDR3 is made up of 13 amino acids. The trim removed 6 bases at V and 2 bases at J, leaving 5 bases unmatched. Germline V gene data show CDR1 as DFQATT and CDR2 as SNEGSKA (reference sequence). CDR3 bases: TGCAGTGCAGTCGACAGGGGGACCTACGAGCAGTACTTC. Its translation is CSAVDRGTYEQYF.

This clonotype was observed at least ten times. The chain carries TRBV5-1 and TRBJ2-7; 7 bases align to TRBD1. This CDR3 spans 12 amino acids. Germline V gene data show CDR1 as SGHRS and CDR2 as YFSETQ. The J segment lost 6 bases and the V segment lost 5 bases, leaving 5 bases of the junction unmatched. CDR3 DNA: TGCGCCAGCAGTAGACAGGGAAGCGAGCAGTACTTC. Protein product: CASSRQGSEQYF.

In this sample, this clonotype turned up a few times. The rearrangement uses TRBV19 and TRBJ1-2; D gene uncertain. The V gene's germline CDR1 is LNHDA and CDR2 SQIVND (reference sequence). The CDR3 runs 10 residues. V was cut by 8 bases and J by 6 bases, with 7 bases left in between. The CDR3 nucleotides are TGTGCCAGTTTCGGGGATGGCTACACCTTC. Protein sequence: CASFGDGYTF.

The chain has TRBV20-1 and TRBJ2-1; D is uncertain. Germline V gene data show CDR1 as DFQATT and CDR2 as SNEGSKA (reference sequence). V lost 6 bases and J 1 base, leaving 16 bases between the germline ends. The CDR3 runs 15 residues. CDR3 in DNA: TGCAGTGCCCACCCGAGTTGGGCGTCCTACAATGAGCAGTTCTTC. Translated: CSAHPSWASYNEQFF.

The chain carries TRBV27 and TRBJ2-3; D call uncertain. The germline CDR1 and CDR2 sequences are MNHEY and SMNVEV (reference sequence). Trimming removed 8 bases from V and 1 base from J, with 13 bases in between. The CDR3 contains 14 residues. CDR3: CASSARLGTDTQYF. The CDR3 coding sequence is TGTGCCAGCTCGGCCAGATTGGGCACAGATACGCAGTATTTT.

The sample holds a few counts of this clonotype. J is TRBJ2-2 and V is TRBV12-3 or TRBV12-4; D is ambiguous. The V end lost 1 base, the J end lost 4 bases, and 13 bases lay between the germline ends. CDR3 length: 16 amino acids. The CDR3 DNA is TGTGCCAGCAGTTTAGATCGGGCCGCGTCCACCGGGGAGCTGTTTTTT. Amino acids: CASSLDRAASTGELFF.

A few counts support this clonotype. The chain carries TRBV7-9 and TRBJ2-5; 10 nucleotides align to TRBD2. The V gene end was trimmed by 1 base and the J gene end by 2 bases; junction bases not matched to a gene: 4. The length of the CDR3 is 16 residues. Germline V gene sequence: CDR1 SEHNR, CDR2 FQNEAQ (reference sequence). CDR3 nucleotide sequence: TGTGCCAGCAGCTTAGGAGCGGGAGGGAGGCAAGAGACCCAGTACTTC. Translation gives CASSLGAGGRQETQYF.

This clonotype has more than one count but fewer than ten. The V call is TRBV7-8, the J call TRBJ2-1, with a tentative D call TRBD2 (5 bases). The germline CDR1 and CDR2 sequences are SGHVS and FQNEAQ. V was trimmed by 5 bases and J by 9 bases, leaving 17 bases between them. The CDR3 totals 14 residues. The CDR3 nucleotides read TGTGCCAGCAGCCTACGCCAGGCGGGCGGTGAGCAGTTCTTC. This encodes CASSLRQAGGEQFF.

This clonotype came up many times. This rearrangement joins TRBV18 to TRBJ1-1; D gene ambiguous. Germline CDR1 KGHSH, CDR2 LQKENI. Trimming took off 3 bases at V and 0 bases at J, with 5 bases between the two ends. This CDR3 is 13 amino acids long. CDR3 DNA sequence: TGTGCCAGCTCACCCTGGATGAACACTGAAGCTTTCTTT. Its protein product is CASSPWMNTEAFF.

The chain has TRBV3-1 and TRBJ1-5; possibly TRBD1 for D (5 bases). Trimming took off 3 bases at V and 15 bases at J, with 15 bases between the two ends. The CDR3 runs 12 residues. The germline V gene encodes CDR1 LGHDT and CDR2 YNNKEL (reference sequence). Here the CDR3 reads CASSQLLRAVHF. For the CDR3, the DNA is TGTGCCAGCAGCCAGCTCCTCAGGGCGGTGCATTTT.

This clonotype came up a few times. The chain carries TRBV14 and TRBJ1-6; weak D call: TRBD1 (6 bases). The CDR3 consists of 17 residues. V dropped 5 bases and J dropped 5 bases, with 19 bases sitting between them. CDR1 SGHDN and CDR2 FVKESK come from the germline V gene. The CDR3 loop is CASSSRGGSRNNSPLHF. In DNA, the CDR3 is TGTGCCAGCAGCTCGAGGGGGGGCAGTCGAAATAATTCACCCCTCCACTTT.